This T cell receptor beta chain derives from a study of blood T cell repertoires in COVID-19. Study overall: T cells, B-cell-depleted T cells, or PBMCs supplied cDNA or gDNA.

Generated by immunoSEQ multiplex PCR, the TCRdb table keeps only in-frame clones and is missing some. Among about 88,000 clones listed, about 84% were seen once. There are many counts of this clone. The sequencing sample was made of peripheral blood. The clonotype comes from a woman between 65 and 79 years old with acute or convalescent COVID-19.

The CDR3 loop is CSGQRAGELFF. The CDR3 region has the DNA TGCAGCGGCCAGAGGGCCGGGGAGCTGTTTTTT. The V call is TRBV29-1, the J call TRBJ2-2, with TRBD2 as a possible D gene (5 bases). Trimming shortened V by 7 bases and J by 6 bases, and 9 bases separated the two germline ends. Germline lookup yields CDR1 SQVTM and CDR2 ANQGSEA. The CDR3 totals 11 residues.